Below are 14 T cell receptor beta chains sequenced from a single sample in a study of PD-L1 blockade in urothelial cancer. The time point here: peripheral blood 6 weeks after treatment start. Here immunoSEQ multiplex PCR was the method, and the copy in TCRdb shows in-frame clones only, minus some. The sample contains just over 40,000 clones, about 88% of which appear only once. The sample was PBMCs, taken around atezolizumab (anti-PD-L1) treatment. The source of these receptors is a man in his 70s with urothelial cancer.

The chain has TRBV30 and TRBJ2-1; tentatively, D is TRBD2 (6 bases). The V end was cut by 0 bases, the J end by 6 bases, with 15 bases between. Germline-derived CDR1 and CDR2 are GTSNPN and SVGIG (reference sequence). The CDR3 has 15 amino acids. CDR3 coding DNA: TGTGCCTGGAGTGTGAAGGCGGGATCGGTCAATGAGCAGTTCTTC. It encodes CAWSVKAGSVNEQFF.

This sequence joins TRBV15 and TRBJ1-1; unclear D gene. The CDR3 is 14 residues long. CDR1 LNHNV and CDR2 YYDKDF come from the germline V gene (reference sequence). Trimming took off 0 bases at V and 6 bases at J, with 11 bases between the two ends. This CDR3 is CATSRDVVVAEAFF. CDR3 DNA: TGTGCCACCAGCAGAGATGTGGTAGTGGCTGAAGCTTTCTTT.

This chain joins TRBV28 and TRBJ2-5; 7 bases are a match to TRBD2. V shed 5 bases and J 0 bases; nucleotides not matched to a gene: 3. This CDR3 is built from 14 residues. CDR1 is MDHEN, CDR2 SYDVKM, per germline. The CDR3 DNA reads as TGTGCCAGCAGTGAGCTAGCGGACCAAGAGACCCAGTACTTC. Residues: CASSELADQETQYF.

The chain carries TRBV12-5 and TRBJ1-5, with D possibly TRBD1 on 6 matching bases. This CDR3 is built from 16 residues. With 2 bases removed from V and 6 bases from J, the gap between germline ends came to 17 bases. CDR1 LGHNT and CDR2 FRNRAP come from the germline V gene. The CDR3 loop reads CASGLSRDIQPQPQHF. DNA for the CDR3: TGTGCTAGTGGTTTGTCCCGGGACATCCAGCCTCAGCCCCAGCATTTT.

V and J are TRBV5-1 and TRBJ2-3; 7 positions match TRBD2. V lost 1 base to trimming and J lost 4 bases; unmatched junction nucleotides: 9. CDR1 SGHRS and CDR2 YFSETQ come from the germline V gene. This CDR3 comprises 16 residues. CDR3 coding DNA: TGCGCCAGCAGCTTGCGTAGCGCGCGGGAGCCAGATACGCAGTATTTT. Protein sequence: CASSLRSAREPDTQYF.

This clone is labeled medium-sized. The CDR3 DNA follows: TGTGCCAGCAGTTACAGGGGGATCTACGAGCAGTACTTC. Protein: CASSYRGIYEQYF. The genes are TRBV6-5 and TRBJ2-7, with D possibly matching TRBD1 (6 bases). CDR3 size: 13 residues. Deletions cut 2 bases from V and 3 bases from J, with 8 bases between. The germline V gene has CDR1 MNHEY and CDR2 SVGAGI.

CDR3 sequence reads: CASSEFGGRAKNEQFF. DNA of the CDR3: TGTGCCAGCAGTGAATTCGGGGGGAGGGCCAAAAATGAGCAGTTCTTC. V usage is TRBV2 and J usage is TRBJ2-1; 7 bases map to TRBD2. There are 16 residues in the CDR3. V shed 2 bases and J 7 bases; nucleotides not matched to a gene: 11. Germline loops: CDR1 SNHLY, CDR2 FYNNEI.

This rearrangement joins TRBV2 to TRBJ2-7, with 7 bases aligning to TRBD2. The junction had 3 bases not matched to a gene; V was cut back by 1 base and J by 6 bases. Germline values: CDR1 SNHLY, CDR2 FYNNEI. The length of the CDR3 is 13 residues. The CDR3 DNA reads as TGTGCCAGCAGTGAAGATACGGGGGGCGAGCAGTACTTC. Translated: CASSEDTGGEQYF.

The count of this clone is one. J is TRBJ2-3 and V is TRBV30; TRBD2 is a possible D gene (6 bases). The CDR3 runs 14 residues. V shed 4 bases and J shed 1 base, with 12 bases lying between them. Germline V gives CDR1 GTSNPN, CDR2 SVGIG (reference sequence). CDR3 coding DNA: TGTGCCTGGATGTGGCGGGATGGCACAGATACGCAGTATTTT. Its translation: CAWMWRDGTDTQYF.

The chain couples TRBV10-3 to TRBJ2-3; D may be TRBD2 (6 bases). V was shortened by 7 bases and J by 1 base, with 9 bases between the two germline ends. Per the germline V gene, CDR1 is ENHRY and CDR2 is SYGVKD. The CDR3 is made up of 13 amino acids. The CDR3 sequence: CAITSEGTDTQYF. In DNA form, the CDR3 reads TGTGCCATCACTAGCGAGGGCACAGATACGCAGTATTTT.

This chain links TRBV5-6 with TRBJ2-7, with 7 bases identical to TRBD1. Looked up from germline, CDR1 is SGHDT and CDR2 is YYEEEE. V shed 4 bases, J shed 7 bases, and the junction held 5 bases outside the gene matches. The CDR3 has 12 amino acids. The DNA of the CDR3 is TGTGCCAGCAGCGCAGGGGGAATTGAGCAGTACTTC. This codes for CASSAGGIEQYF.

This clone appeared a few times. V usage is TRBV27 and J usage is TRBJ2-1; 7 nucleotides match TRBD2. The CDR3 has 12 residues. Trimming removed 4 bases from V and 10 bases from J; junction bases left unmatched: 4. The V gene's germline CDR1 is MNHEY and CDR2 SMNVEV (reference sequence). CDR3 loop: CASSSMRGEQFF. CDR3 bases: TGTGCCAGCAGTTCCATGCGGGGGGAGCAGTTCTTC.

The sample holds one count of this clone. The V gene is TRBV2, the J gene TRBJ2-2; 7 positions agree with TRBD1. The V segment lost 4 bases and the J segment 2 bases; nucleotides outside the gene matches: 10. From germline, CDR1 is SNHLY and CDR2 FYNNEI. The CDR3 runs to 17 residues. The DNA for the CDR3 is TGTGCCAGCAGTGCCCTGACAGGGACCCCTAACACCGGGGAGCTGTTTTTT. It encodes CASSALTGTPNTGELFF.

The chain employs TRBV30 and TRBJ2-3, with D uncertain. Trimming removed 4 bases at V and 0 bases at J, with 8 bases between. The CDR3 covers 13 residues. CDR1 and CDR2 (germline): GTSNPN, SVGIG (reference sequence). The chain's CDR3 is CAWNIASTDTQYF. CDR3 sequence (DNA): TGTGCCTGGAACATCGCCAGCACAGATACGCAGTATTTT.